The clone carrying this T cell receptor (beta chain) appeared once. Its target is unknown. These data are taken from a study of T cell responses to AZD1222 COVID-19 vaccine. Study overall: Second-dose intervals near 4 or 12 weeks were combined. Points from the study as a whole: White British people made up most donors, females outnumbered males, and clonal diversity was possibly underestimated. After the peak T cell response, and only then, were repertoires sampled. The study found Spike-specific TCR breadth and depth rose after two AZD1222 doses.

Sequenced by immunoSEQ multiplex PCR; TCRdb stores in-frame clones only, minus some. This sample has about 86,000 clones; roughly 90% occur once, and the top ten carry about 3%. The V segment lost 2 bases and the J segment 7 bases; nucleotides outside the gene matches: 10. The CDR3 extends over 17 amino acids. Germline loops: CDR1 SGHRS, CDR2 YFSETQ. This specimen consisted of peripheral blood, obtained on day 0 of AZD1222 vaccination. This clonotype was obtained from an adult in good health. The chain carries TRBV5-1 and TRBJ2-2, with 11 bases that match TRBD2. The DNA for the CDR3 is TGCGCCAGCAGCTTCGGGGGGCTGACTAGCGGGAACGGGGAGCTGTTTTTT. Its protein product is CASSFGGLTSGNGELFF.